This TCR beta chain was recorded in a study of blood T cell repertoires in COVID-19. Source study methods: Estimated nucleated cell counts came from reference gene primer amplification. Profiled with immunoSEQ multiplex PCR; TCRdb holds only in-frame clones, not every one. V, J and clone size are taken as reported in that table, and D and trimming were inferred from the DNA itself. The table records 140,000 to 150,000 clones, around 81% of them present only once. Allocation to cohorts depended on clinical history reported by the participants. The V end was cut by 0 bases, the J end by 7 bases, with 11 bases between. CDR3 length equals 14 residues. CDR1 SGDLS and CDR2 YYNGEE come from the germline V gene.

This chain connects TRBV9 to TRBJ1-3; D is uncertain. Specimen: PBMCs or T cells enriched from blood (not recorded which). This TCR was sampled from a woman aged 40 to 50 who had recovered from COVID-19. The CDR3 DNA is TGTGCCAGCAGCGTAGATGGAGGTCCCAACACCATATATTTT. Translated: CASSVDGGPNTIYF.